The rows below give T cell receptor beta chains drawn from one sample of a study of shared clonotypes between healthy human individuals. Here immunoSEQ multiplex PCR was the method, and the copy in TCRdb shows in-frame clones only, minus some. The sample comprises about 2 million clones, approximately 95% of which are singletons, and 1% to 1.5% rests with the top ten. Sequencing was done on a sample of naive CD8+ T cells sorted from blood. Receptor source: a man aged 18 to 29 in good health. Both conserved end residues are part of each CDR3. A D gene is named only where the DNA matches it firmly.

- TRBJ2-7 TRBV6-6 CATGAGFLGYEQYF
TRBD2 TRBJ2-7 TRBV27 CASSLAGGPGEQYF
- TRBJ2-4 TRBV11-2 CASSFEGLRNIQYF
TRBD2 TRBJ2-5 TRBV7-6 CASSSSPSGRVFQETQYF
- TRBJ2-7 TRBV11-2 CASSFLDSYEQYF
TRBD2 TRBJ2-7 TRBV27 CASSIQLAGVHEQYF
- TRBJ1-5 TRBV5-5 CASSFGLGSNQPQHF
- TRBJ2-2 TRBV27 CASSPPVGANTGELFF
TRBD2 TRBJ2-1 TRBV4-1 CASSHLMAGDSNEQFF
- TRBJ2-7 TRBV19 CASSIDLEGYEQYF
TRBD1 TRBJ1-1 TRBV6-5 CASSQGENTEAFF